This T cell receptor beta chain is drawn from a study of T-cell memory formation after mild COVID-19. Turning to the study itself: For the most part, TCR clusters were specific to one donor.

Study outcomes and limitations: Contracting clones localized mainly to CM and EM when CD4+ and mainly to EMRA when CD8+. Day 15 to 85 contractors were CD4/CD8 balanced; later expanders leaned CD4+.

This clonotype was seen more than once but under ten times. Antigen unknown. From germline, CDR1 is SQVTM and CDR2 ANQGSEA. This CDR3 contains 15 residues. The V segment lost 2 bases and the J segment 0 bases; nucleotides outside the gene matches: 6. TCRdb reprocessed the 5' RACE reads with MiXCR, giving one entry per CDR3 protein. This table has 350,000 to 500,000 distinct CDR3 sequences, roughly 17% appearing once. This sequence was found in a young man who had mild COVID-19 (a few samples of this study predate the infection). Cell type and time point are not known. The sample comprised PBMCs or a T cell subset sorted from them (not recorded which). The chain employs TRBV29-1 and TRBJ2-5; 7 bases match TRBD1. CDR3 DNA: TGCAGCGTTGAAAGGGGGCGAGGGTACCAAGAGACCCAGTACTTC. It is translated as CSVERGRGYQETQYF.